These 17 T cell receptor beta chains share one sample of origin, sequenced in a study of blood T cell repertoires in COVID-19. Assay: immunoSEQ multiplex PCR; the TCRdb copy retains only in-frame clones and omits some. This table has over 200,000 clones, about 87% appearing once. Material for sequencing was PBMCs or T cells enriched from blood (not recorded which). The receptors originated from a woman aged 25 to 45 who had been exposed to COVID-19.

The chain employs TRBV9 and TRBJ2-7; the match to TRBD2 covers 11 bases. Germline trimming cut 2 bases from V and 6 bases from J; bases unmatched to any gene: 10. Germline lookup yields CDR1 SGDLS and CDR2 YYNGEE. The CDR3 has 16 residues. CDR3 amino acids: CASSVGIAGGPSEQYF. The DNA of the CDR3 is TGTGCCAGCAGCGTCGGGATAGCGGGAGGGCCTTCCGAGCAGTACTTC.

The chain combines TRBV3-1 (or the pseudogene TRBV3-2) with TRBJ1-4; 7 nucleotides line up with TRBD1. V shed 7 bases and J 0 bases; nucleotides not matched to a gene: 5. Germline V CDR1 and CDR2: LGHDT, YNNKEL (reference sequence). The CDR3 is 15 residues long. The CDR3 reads CASKLGTATNEKLFF. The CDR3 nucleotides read TGTGCCAGCAAGCTAGGGACAGCAACTAATGAAAAACTGTTTTTT.

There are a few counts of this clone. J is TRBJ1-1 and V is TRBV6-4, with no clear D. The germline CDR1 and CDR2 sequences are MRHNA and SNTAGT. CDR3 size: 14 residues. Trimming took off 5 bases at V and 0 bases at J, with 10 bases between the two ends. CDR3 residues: CASSRDTLNTEAFF. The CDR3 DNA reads TGTGCCAGCAGTCGTGATACATTGAACACTGAAGCTTTCTTT.

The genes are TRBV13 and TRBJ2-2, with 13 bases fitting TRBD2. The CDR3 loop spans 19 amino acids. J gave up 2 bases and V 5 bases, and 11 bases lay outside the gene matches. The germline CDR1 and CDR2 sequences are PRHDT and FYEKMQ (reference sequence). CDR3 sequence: CASSRLTGTSGANTGELFF. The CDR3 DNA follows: TGTGCCAGCAGCAGGCTGACCGGGACTAGCGGGGCCAACACCGGGGAGCTGTTTTTT.

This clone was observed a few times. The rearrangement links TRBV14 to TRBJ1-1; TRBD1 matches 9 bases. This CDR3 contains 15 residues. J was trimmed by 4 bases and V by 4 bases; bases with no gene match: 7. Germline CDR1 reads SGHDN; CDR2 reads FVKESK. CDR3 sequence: CASSPWGQGFTEAFF. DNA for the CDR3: TGTGCCAGCAGCCCCTGGGGACAGGGTTTCACTGAAGCTTTCTTT.

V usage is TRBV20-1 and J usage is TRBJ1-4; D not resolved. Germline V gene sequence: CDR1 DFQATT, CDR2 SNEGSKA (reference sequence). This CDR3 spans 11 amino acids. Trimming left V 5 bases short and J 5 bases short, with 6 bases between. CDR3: CSAVVNEKLFF. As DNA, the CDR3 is TGCAGTGCTGTAGTAAATGAAAAACTGTTTTTT.

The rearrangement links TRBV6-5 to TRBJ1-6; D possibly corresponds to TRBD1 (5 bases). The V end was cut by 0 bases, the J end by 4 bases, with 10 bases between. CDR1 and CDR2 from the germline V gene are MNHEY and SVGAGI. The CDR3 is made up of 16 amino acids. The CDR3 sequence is CASSYSSTAYNSPLHF. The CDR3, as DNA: TGTGCCAGCAGTTACTCGTCGACAGCTTATAATTCACCCCTCCACTTT.

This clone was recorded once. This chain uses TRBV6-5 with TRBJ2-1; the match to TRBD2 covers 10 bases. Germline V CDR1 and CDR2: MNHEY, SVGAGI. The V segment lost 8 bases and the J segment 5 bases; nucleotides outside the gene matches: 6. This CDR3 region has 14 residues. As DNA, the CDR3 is TGTGCCAGCCGCCTAGCGGGAGTGGACAATGAGCAGTTCTTC. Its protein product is CASRLAGVDNEQFF.

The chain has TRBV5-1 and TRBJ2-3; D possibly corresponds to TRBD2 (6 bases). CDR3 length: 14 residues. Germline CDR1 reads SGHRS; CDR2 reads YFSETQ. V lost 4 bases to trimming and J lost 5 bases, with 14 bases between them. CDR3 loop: CASSLRGNGDTQYF. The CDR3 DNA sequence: TGCGCCAGCAGCCTCCGGGGGAATGGAGATACGCAGTATTTT. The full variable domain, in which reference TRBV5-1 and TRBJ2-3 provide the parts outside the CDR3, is KAGVTQTPRYLIKTRGQQVTLSCSPISGHRSVSWYQQTPGQGLQFLFEYFSETQRNKGNFPGRFSGRQFSNSRSEMNVSTLELGDSALYLCASSLRGNGDTQYFGPGTRLTVL.

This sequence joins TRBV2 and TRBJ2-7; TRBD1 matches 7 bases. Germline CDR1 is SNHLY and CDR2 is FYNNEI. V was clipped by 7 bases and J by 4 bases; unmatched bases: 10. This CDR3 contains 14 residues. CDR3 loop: CASTPGQSLYEQYF. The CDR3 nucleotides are TGTGCCAGCACTCCGGGACAGTCCCTTTACGAGCAGTACTTC.

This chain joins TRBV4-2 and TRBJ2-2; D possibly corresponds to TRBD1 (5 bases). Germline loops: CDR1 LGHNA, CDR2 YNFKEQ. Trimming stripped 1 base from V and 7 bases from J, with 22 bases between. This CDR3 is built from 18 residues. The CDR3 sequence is CASSQVSGVLGASGELFF. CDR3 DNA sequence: TGTGCCAGCAGCCAAGTATCAGGAGTTCTAGGGGCCAGCGGGGAGCTGTTTTTT.

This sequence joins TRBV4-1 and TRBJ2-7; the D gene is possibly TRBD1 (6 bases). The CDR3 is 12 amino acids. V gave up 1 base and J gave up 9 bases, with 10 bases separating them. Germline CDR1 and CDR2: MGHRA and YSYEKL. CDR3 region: CASSQAGVGQYF. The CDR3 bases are TGCGCCAGCAGCCAAGCAGGGGTAGGGCAGTACTTC.

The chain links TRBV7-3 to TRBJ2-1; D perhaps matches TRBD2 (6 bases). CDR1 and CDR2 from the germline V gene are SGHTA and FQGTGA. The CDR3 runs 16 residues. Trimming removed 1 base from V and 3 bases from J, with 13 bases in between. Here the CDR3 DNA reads TGTGCCAGCAGCTTAAGTCCCGGGAGTAGCTACAATGAGCAGTTCTTC. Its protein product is CASSLSPGSSYNEQFF.

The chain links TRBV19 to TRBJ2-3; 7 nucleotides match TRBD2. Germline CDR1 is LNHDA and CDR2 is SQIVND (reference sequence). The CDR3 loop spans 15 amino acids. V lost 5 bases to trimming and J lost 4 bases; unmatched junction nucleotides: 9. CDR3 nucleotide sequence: TGTGCCAGTAGTTGGGGCGGGAGAGGGTCAGATACGCAGTATTTT. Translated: CASSWGGRGSDTQYF. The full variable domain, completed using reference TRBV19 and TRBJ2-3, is DGGITQSPKYLFRKEGQNVTLSCEQNLNHDAMYWYRQDPGQGLRLIYYSQIVNDFQKGDIAEGYSVSREKKESFPLTVTSAQKNPTAFYLCASSWGGRGSDTQYFGPGTRLTVL.

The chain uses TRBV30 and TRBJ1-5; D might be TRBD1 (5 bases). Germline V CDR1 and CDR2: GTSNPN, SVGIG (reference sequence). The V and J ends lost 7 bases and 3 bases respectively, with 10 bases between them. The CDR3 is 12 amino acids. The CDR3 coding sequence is TGTGCCTTAGGGGTTTCCAATCAGCCCCAGCATTTT. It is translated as CALGVSNQPQHF.

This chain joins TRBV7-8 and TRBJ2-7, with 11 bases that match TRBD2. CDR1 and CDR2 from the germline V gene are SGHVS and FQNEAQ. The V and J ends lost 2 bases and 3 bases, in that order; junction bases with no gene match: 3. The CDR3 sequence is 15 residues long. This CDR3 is CASSLLLAGVYEQYF. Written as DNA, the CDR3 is TGTGCCAGCAGCTTATTACTAGCGGGAGTCTACGAGCAGTACTTC. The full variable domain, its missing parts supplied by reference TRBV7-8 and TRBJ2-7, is GAGVSQSPRYKVAKRGQDVALRCDPISGHVSLFWYQQALGQGPEFLTYFQNEAQLDKSGLPSDRFFAERPEGSVSTLKIQRTQQEDSAVYLCASSLLLAGVYEQYFGPGTRLTVT.

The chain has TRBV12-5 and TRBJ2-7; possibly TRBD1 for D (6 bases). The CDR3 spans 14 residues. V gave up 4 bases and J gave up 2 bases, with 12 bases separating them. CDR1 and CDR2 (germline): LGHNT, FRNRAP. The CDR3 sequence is CASGYDRIPYEQYF. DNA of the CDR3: TGTGCTAGTGGTTACGACAGGATTCCCTACGAGCAGTACTTC.